These 30 T cell receptor beta chains originate from one sample sequenced in a study of OX40 agonist ivuxolimab in advanced cancers. TCRdb keeps only in-frame clones here, not all; method: immunoSEQ multiplex PCR. The sample contains 53,000 or so clones, roughly 93% of which appear only once. The sample in question was CD4+ or CD8+ T cells sorted from blood, obtained in a trial of the OX40 agonist ivuxolimab. The receptors originated from an adult with an advanced solid tumor such as melanoma, head and neck, liver or kidney cancer.

The chain recombines TRBV5-6 with TRBJ1-1, with D possibly matching TRBD1 (6 bases). The CDR3 has 13 residues. Trimming shortened V by 2 bases and J by 6 bases, and 11 bases separated the two germline ends. Germline V gene lookup returns CDR1 SGHDT and CDR2 YYEEEE. The CDR3 region is CASSFRQVSEAFF. CDR3 bases: TGTGCCAGCAGCTTCAGACAGGTTTCTGAAGCTTTCTTT.

The chain employs TRBV7-9 and TRBJ2-5, with D possibly being TRBD2 (7 bases). The CDR3 spans 14 residues. Germline CDR1 is SEHNR and CDR2 is FQNEAQ (reference sequence). V was clipped by 4 bases and J by 5 bases, with 14 bases between them. In nucleotides, the CDR3 is TGTGCCAGCAGCTCGGGCGGGGGCAGGGAGACCCAGTACTTC. This translates into CASSSGGGRETQYF. The full variable domain, completed using reference TRBV7-9 and TRBJ2-5, is DTGVSQNPRHKITKRGQNVTFRCDPISEHNRLYWYRQTLGQGPEFLTYFQNEAQLEKSRLLSDRFSAERPKGSFSTLEIQRTEQGDSAMYLCASSSGGGRETQYFGPGTRLLVL.

The genes are TRBV7-9 and TRBJ2-7; a weak D match, TRBD1 (5 bases). The CDR3 sequence is 15 residues long. Germline lookup yields CDR1 SEHNR and CDR2 FQNEAQ (reference sequence). The V end was cut by 4 bases, the J end by 6 bases, with 19 bases between. This CDR3 reads CASSYLSGPAGEQYF. The CDR3 nucleotides read TGTGCCAGCAGCTATTTATCAGGGCCGGCTGGCGAGCAGTACTTC.

V gene TRBV19 combines with J gene TRBJ1-1; no reliable D call. Trimming left V 0 bases short and J 1 base short, with 15 bases between. The CDR3 has 17 residues. The V gene's germline CDR1 is LNHDA and CDR2 SQIVND (reference sequence). CDR3 residues: CASSIDLSREGNTEAFF. The DNA for the CDR3 is TGTGCCAGTAGTATAGATCTATCAAGGGAGGGGAACACTGAAGCTTTCTTT. Full variable domain (outside the CDR3, taken from reference TRBV19 and TRBJ1-1): DGGITQSPKYLFRKEGQNVTLSCEQNLNHDAMYWYRQDPGQGLRLIYYSQIVNDFQKGDIAEGYSVSREKKESFPLTVTSAQKNPTAFYLCASSIDLSREGNTEAFFGQGTRLTVV.

The chain uses TRBV28 and TRBJ2-7; 10 bases align to TRBD2. Germline trimming cut 6 bases from V and 0 bases from J; bases unmatched to any gene: 11. Germline values: CDR1 MDHEN, CDR2 SYDVKM. CDR3 length: 17 amino acids. CDR3 sequence (DNA): TGTGCCAGCAGCCGACCCCCTACTAGCGGGAACTCCTACGAGCAGTACTTC. Protein sequence: CASSRPPTSGNSYEQYF.

This chain connects TRBV7-2 to TRBJ2-7, with D possibly matching TRBD1 (5 bases). The CDR3 runs to 16 residues. Per the germline V gene, CDR1 is SGHTA and CDR2 is FQGNSA. V was shortened by 1 base and J by 2 bases, with 15 bases between the two germline ends. CDR3 bases: TGTGCCAGCAGCTTAGGGGCAGGGCCGCCCCCCTACGAGCAGTACTTC. Protein: CASSLGAGPPPYEQYF.

The genes are TRBV6-1 and TRBJ1-1; D is uncertain. The V end lost 5 bases, the J end lost 6 bases, and 10 bases lay between the germline ends. CDR3 size: 12 residues. Germline V gives CDR1 MNHNS, CDR2 SASEGT. The CDR3 loop is CASSLSGAEAFF. The CDR3 DNA follows: TGTGCCAGCAGTTTATCCGGCGCTGAAGCTTTCTTT.

The chain uses TRBV12-5 and TRBJ2-1; 8 nucleotides agree with TRBD1. CDR1 and CDR2 (germline): LGHNT, FRNRAP. This CDR3 region has 14 residues. After removal of 5 bases from V and 5 bases from J, the junction contained 5 bases not matched to a gene. Here the CDR3 reads CASGLTGVNNEQFF. The CDR3 DNA sequence: TGTGCTAGTGGTCTGACAGGGGTGAACAATGAGCAGTTCTTC. Variable domain in full (rest from reference TRBV12-5 and TRBJ2-1): DARVTQTPRHKVTEMGQEVTMRCQPILGHNTVFWYRQTMMQGLELLAYFRNRAPLDDSGMPKDRFSAEMPDATLATLKIQPSEPRDSAVYFCASGLTGVNNEQFFGPGTRLTVL.

The V call is TRBV5-6, the J call TRBJ1-1; D is ambiguous. The CDR3 covers 13 residues. The V gene's germline CDR1 is SGHDT and CDR2 YYEEEE. V was shortened by 0 bases and J by 1 base, with 4 bases between the two germline ends. The CDR3 DNA is TGTGCCAGCAGCTTGGGGGGGAACACTGAAGCTTTCTTT. Translating it yields CASSLGGNTEAFF.

The chain recombines TRBV28 with TRBJ1-1; D possibly corresponds to TRBD1 (6 bases). The V end was cut by 1 base, the J end by 11 bases, with 17 bases between. CDR3 length: 14 amino acids. Germline values: CDR1 MDHEN, CDR2 SYDVKM. CDR3 residues: CASSLFLDRRLAFF. The DNA of the CDR3 is TGTGCCAGCAGTTTATTCCTCGACAGGCGACTCGCTTTCTTT.

V and J are TRBV27 and TRBJ2-1, with TRBD2 matching 9 bases. J gave up 4 bases and V 7 bases, and 29 bases lay outside the gene matches. Per the germline V gene, CDR1 is MNHEY and CDR2 is SMNVEV (reference sequence). The CDR3 covers 22 residues. The CDR3 region has the DNA TGTGCCAGCAATCGACTTATGGGCGTAGCGGGAGAAGGAATAGGGGGGTACAATGAGCAGTTCTTC. It encodes CASNRLMGVAGEGIGGYNEQFF.

This clone was seen only once. V and J are TRBV28 and TRBJ1-1, with TRBD1 as a possible D gene (5 bases). The V gene's germline CDR1 is MDHEN and CDR2 SYDVKM. This CDR3 has 13 amino acids. With 5 bases removed from V and 1 base from J, the gap between germline ends came to 8 bases. This CDR3 is CASSTGENTEAFF. CDR3 DNA sequence: TGTGCCAGCAGTACAGGAGAGAACACTGAAGCTTTCTTT.

The chain recombines TRBV9 with TRBJ2-5; TRBD1 is a possible D gene (6 bases). Trimming stripped 0 bases from V and 0 bases from J, with 12 bases between. CDR3 length: 16 amino acids. The V gene's germline CDR1 is SGDLS and CDR2 YYNGEE. The CDR3: CASSVDGGGNQETQYF. The CDR3 DNA reads as TGTGCCAGCAGCGTAGACGGTGGGGGCAACCAAGAGACCCAGTACTTC.

The chain carries TRBV7-9 and TRBJ1-1; D is perhaps TRBD1 (5 bases). Germline V gene sequence: CDR1 SEHNR, CDR2 FQNEAQ (reference sequence). The CDR3 spans 15 residues. Trimming took 3 bases from V and 1 from J, leaving 12 bases between them. The CDR3 bases are TGTGCCAGCAGCTTTCCGGGGGGAAGGAACACTGAAGCTTTCTTT. Translation gives CASSFPGGRNTEAFF. Based on the CDR3 plus reference TRBV7-9 and TRBJ1-1, the full variable domain is DTGVSQNPRHKITKRGQNVTFRCDPISEHNRLYWYRQTLGQGPEFLTYFQNEAQLEKSRLLSDRFSAERPKGSFSTLEIQRTEQGDSAMYLCASSFPGGRNTEAFFGQGTRLTVV.

The chain combines TRBV27 with TRBJ2-7; D tentatively fits TRBD1 or TRBD2 (5 bases each). The germline V and J ends were trimmed by 6 bases and 3 bases, with 12 bases remaining between them. The CDR3 loop spans 13 amino acids. CDR1 MNHEY and CDR2 SMNVEV come from the germline V gene (reference sequence). The CDR3 nucleotides are TGTGCCAGCAGACCCGGGGCCTACTACGAGCAGTACTTC. It specifies CASRPGAYYEQYF.

V usage is TRBV7-9 and J usage is TRBJ1-5; 8 nucleotides match TRBD1. Germline CDR1 is SEHNR and CDR2 is FQNEAQ (reference sequence). CDR3 length: 15 amino acids. V lost 5 bases and J lost 3; bases outside the gene matches: 6. CDR3 bases: TGTGCCAGCAGCCCTGGGGACAGGAACAATCAGCCCCAGCATTTT. The encoded protein is CASSPGDRNNQPQHF.

The rearrangement joins TRBV7-9 to TRBJ2-7, with 11 bases aligning to TRBD2. CDR1 SEHNR and CDR2 FQNEAQ come from the germline V gene (reference sequence). The CDR3 has 18 amino acids. V dropped 7 bases and J dropped 1; count of bases not matched to a gene: 15. In DNA, the CDR3 is TGTGCCAGCACCCAACCGACTAGCGGGAAATTGGCATCCTACGAGCAGTACTTC. Residues: CASTQPTSGKLASYEQYF.

This chain connects TRBV30 to TRBJ2-7, with a possible D match to TRBD1 (5 bases). The CDR3 length is 14 residues. Germline CDR1 and CDR2: GTSNPN and SVGIG (reference sequence). Trimming stripped 0 bases from V and 3 bases from J, with 12 bases between. The CDR3, as DNA: TGTGCCTGGAGTGTCCCGACAGCCTACTACGAGCAGTACTTC. Protein: CAWSVPTAYYEQYF.

This chain connects TRBV19 to TRBJ2-2; D gene ambiguous. V was shortened by 4 bases and J by 2 bases, with 5 bases between the two germline ends. The length of the CDR3 is 13 residues. Germline assignment: CDR1 LNHDA and CDR2 SQIVND (reference sequence). DNA for the CDR3: TGTGCCAGTAGTACAGCAAACACCGGGGAGCTGTTTTTT. It specifies CASSTANTGELFF.

This clone is a singleton in its sample. The rearrangement uses TRBV7-9 and TRBJ2-1; TRBD1 matches 9 bases. This CDR3 has 15 amino acids. CDR1 and CDR2 (germline): SEHNR, FQNEAQ (reference sequence). The V segment lost 6 bases and the J segment 15 bases; nucleotides outside the gene matches: 18. The CDR3 DNA follows: TGTGCCAGCAGGCCAAAACCGGGACAGGGCAGTGATGGGTTCTTC. Translated, it gives CASRPKPGQGSDGFF.

The V and J genes are TRBV4-3 and TRBJ1-2, with TRBD1 as a possible D gene (5 bases). Germline values: CDR1 LGHNA, CDR2 YSLEER. The CDR3 extends over 15 amino acids. V was cut by 0 bases and J by 3 bases, with 11 bases left in between. The CDR3 DNA sequence: TGCGCCAGCAGCCAAGATATTACGGGGGACTATGGCTACACCTTC. Protein: CASSQDITGDYGYTF.

CDR3 sequence: CASSSGLAGLGAYEQYF. The CDR3 nucleotides read TGTGCCAGCAGCTCGGGACTAGCGGGACTGGGGGCCTACGAGCAGTACTTC. The chain combines TRBV13 with TRBJ2-7, with 13 bases identical to TRBD2. J was trimmed by 2 bases and V by 4 bases; bases with no gene match: 8. CDR3 length: 17 amino acids. Per germline, CDR1 PRHDT and CDR2 FYEKMQ (reference sequence).

V gene TRBV19 combines with J gene TRBJ2-1, with 8 bases fitting TRBD2. The length of the CDR3 is 13 residues. The V gene's germline CDR1 is LNHDA and CDR2 SQIVND (reference sequence). Unmatched junction bases numbered 6, after V lost 10 bases and J lost 4 bases. CDR3 loop: CATRASGYNEQFF. The DNA of the CDR3 is TGTGCCACCCGGGCTAGCGGGTACAATGAGCAGTTCTTC. Based on the CDR3 plus reference TRBV19 and TRBJ2-1, the full variable domain is DGGITQSPKYLFRKEGQNVTLSCEQNLNHDAMYWYRQDPGQGLRLIYYSQIVNDFQKGDIAEGYSVSREKKESFPLTVTSAQKNPTAFYLCATRASGYNEQFFGPGTRLTVL.

The rearrangement links TRBV10-3 to TRBJ2-1, with TRBD2 matching 9 bases. The CDR3 covers 14 residues. V lost 0 bases and J lost 10; bases outside the gene matches: 4. Germline loops: CDR1 ENHRY, CDR2 SYGVKD. The CDR3: CAISESGGRGEQFF. The CDR3 region has the DNA TGTGCCATCAGTGAGTCCGGCGGGAGGGGGGAGCAGTTCTTC.

The V call is TRBV7-9, the J call TRBJ2-3; a possible D gene is TRBD1 (6 bases). The CDR3 totals 18 residues. Looked up from germline, CDR1 is SEHNR and CDR2 is FQNEAQ (reference sequence). The V end was cut by 1 base, the J end by 3 bases, with 20 bases between. In DNA form, the CDR3 reads TGTGCCAGCAGCTTAGGTTTCACGGTCGCAGGGGATACAGATACGCAGTATTTT. Its protein product is CASSLGFTVAGDTDTQYF.

The chain links TRBV27 to TRBJ2-1; TRBD2 matches at 12 bases. Per the germline V gene, CDR1 is MNHEY and CDR2 is SMNVEV (reference sequence). The trim removed 6 bases at V and 8 bases at J, leaving 8 bases unmatched. This CDR3 comprises 15 residues. The CDR3 bases are TGTGCCAGCAGGGAAGGGACTAGCGGGTTCGATGAGCAGTTCTTC. Residues: CASREGTSGFDEQFF.

J is TRBJ2-5 and V is TRBV27; D call uncertain. The CDR3 sequence is 14 residues long. The ends were cut back, 0 bases at V and 2 bases at J, with 7 bases in the middle. Germline assignment: CDR1 MNHEY and CDR2 SMNVEV (reference sequence). CDR3 bases: TGTGCCAGCAGTTTATCTCTCCTTCAAGAGACCCAGTACTTC. Translated: CASSLSLLQETQYF.

The rearrangement links TRBV7-3 to TRBJ1-2; 7 bases line up with TRBD1. The CDR3 has 15 amino acids. The V segment lost 5 bases and the J segment 2 bases; nucleotides outside the gene matches: 8. Per germline, CDR1 SGHTA and CDR2 FQGTGA. The CDR3 region has the DNA TGTGCCAGCAGCCCAACCTCGACAGGGAACTATGGCTACACCTTC. This gives the protein CASSPTSTGNYGYTF.

This chain links TRBV9 with TRBJ2-3, with unresolved D. This CDR3 comprises 13 residues. Looked up from germline, CDR1 is SGDLS and CDR2 is YYNGEE. V was pared by 5 bases and J by 0 bases, with 7 bases between. CDR3 DNA sequence: TGTGCCAGCAGGGAGACTAGCACAGATACGCAGTATTTT. Translation: CASRETSTDTQYF. The whole variable domain, filled in from reference TRBV9 and TRBJ2-3, reads DSGVTQTPKHLITATGQRVTLRCSPRSGDLSVYWYQQSLDQGLQFLIQYYNGEERAKGNILERFSAQQFPDLHSELNLSSLELGDSALYFCASRETSTDTQYFGPGTRLTVL.

The chain joins TRBV7-6 to TRBJ2-1; D uncertain. CDR3 length: 13 residues. Trimming left V 1 base short and J 5 bases short, with 6 bases between. Germline CDR1 SGHVS, CDR2 FNYEAQ. In nucleotides, the CDR3 is TGTGCCAGCAGCTTAGTGGCAAACAATGAGCAGTTCTTC. Translation: CASSLVANNEQFF.